The 30 T cell receptor beta chains reported below all come from one sample, sequenced in a study of T cells in Graves' hyperthyroidism and ophthalmopathy. Authors of the study amplified TCR beta CDR3 regions from RNA transcripts. HTBI primers were the set used in a first-round RT-PCR of the TCR CDR3. TCRdb itself ran the multiplex PCR reads through MiXCR, one entry per CDR3 protein. Among about 590,000 distinct CDR3 sequences listed, around a sixth were seen once. Sequenced: blood. The receptors come from a young woman with Graves' hyperthyroidism.

This clonotype was counted ten times or more. V and J are TRBV11-2 and TRBJ2-5; D unresolved. Trimming removed 5 bases at V and 7 bases at J, with 14 bases between. Germline V gene lookup returns CDR1 SGHAT and CDR2 FQNNGV. This CDR3 is 13 amino acids long. The DNA for the CDR3 is TGTGCCAGCAGCCAAACACAGCCTGGGACCCAGTACTTC. It encodes CASSQTQPGTQYF.

This clonotype has ten or more counts. This rearrangement joins TRBV27 to TRBJ2-3; 7 bases fit TRBD1. The CDR3 is made up of 17 amino acids. Germline V gene lookup returns CDR1 MNHEY and CDR2 SMNVEV (reference sequence). With V trimmed by 3 bases and J by 0 bases, 9 bases remained unmatched. The CDR3, as DNA: TGTGCCAGCAGTTTCCTTGACAGGGTAACTAGCACAGATACGCAGTATTTT. Amino acids: CASSFLDRVTSTDTQYF.

This clonotype was seen repeatedly, ten times or more. J is TRBJ1-1 and V is TRBV12-3 or TRBV12-4; D call uncertain. The V gene lost 0 bases and the J gene lost 0 bases, with 11 bases spanning the gap. The CDR3 has 16 amino acids. CDR3 in DNA: TGTGCCAGCAGTTTAGCCGGACCCCTCTTGAACACTGAAGCTTTCTTT. It specifies CASSLAGPLLNTEAFF.

In this sample, this clonotype turned up many times. The rearrangement uses TRBV20-1 and TRBJ2-1, with D unclear. The CDR3 length is 13 residues. Germline V lookup: CDR1 DFQATT, CDR2 SNEGSKA (reference sequence). Trimming stripped 2 bases from V and 5 bases from J, with 10 bases between. The chain's CDR3 is CSARPRMNNEQFF. CDR3 nucleotide sequence: TGCAGTGCTAGACCACGCATGAACAATGAGCAGTTCTTC.

In this sample, this clonotype turned up many times. The chain is built from TRBV11-2 and TRBJ1-2; the D is unclear. This CDR3 has 12 residues. Trimming took 6 bases from V and 1 from J, leaving 6 bases between them. Germline lookup yields CDR1 SGHAT and CDR2 FQNNGV. The DNA for the CDR3 is TGTGCCAGCAGTCGCTTTAACTATGGCTACACCTTC. It encodes CASSRFNYGYTF.

V gene TRBV29-1 combines with J gene TRBJ2-1; D is unresolved. The length of the CDR3 is 14 residues. Germline V gives CDR1 SQVTM, CDR2 ANQGSEA. Between the trimmed V and J ends, which lost 3 bases and 6 bases, there was a span of 15 bases. The CDR3 region is CSVEYLQEGNEQFF. In nucleotides, the CDR3 is TGCAGCGTTGAGTATCTACAAGAAGGCAATGAGCAGTTCTTC.

In this sample, this clonotype turned up many times. The gene calls are TRBV3-1 and TRBJ2-7, with TRBD2 matching 13 bases. The CDR3 is made up of 16 amino acids. The V segment lost 4 bases and the J segment 4 bases; nucleotides outside the gene matches: 7. Germline CDR1 LGHDT, CDR2 YNNKEL (reference sequence). The DNA for the CDR3 is TGTGCCAGCAGCCCCATTTTGGGACTAGCGGGGTACGAGCAGTACTTC. Protein sequence: CASSPILGLAGYEQYF.

The count of this clonotype is one. The gene calls are TRBV13 and TRBJ1-2; D remains ambiguous. The CDR3 runs 14 residues. V was clipped by 0 bases and J by 4 bases, with 9 bases between them. The germline V gene encodes CDR1 PRHDT and CDR2 FYEKMQ (reference sequence). The CDR3, as DNA: TGTGCCAGCAGCTTAGGGAGCAAGTTCTATGGCTACACCTTC. Its translation is CASSLGSKFYGYTF.

This clonotype was counted between two and nine times. This rearrangement joins TRBV5-1 to TRBJ2-1; no clear D. The CDR3 runs 16 residues. V was pared by 1 base and J by 0 bases, with 11 bases between. The germline CDR1 and CDR2 sequences are SGHRS and YFSETQ. The chain's CDR3 is CASSLQPLDSYNEQFF. CDR3 coding DNA: TGCGCCAGCAGCTTGCAGCCTCTGGACTCCTACAATGAGCAGTTCTTC.

This clonotype occurred many times. The chain couples TRBV11-2 to TRBJ2-7, with D unclear. Germline V gene sequence: CDR1 SGHAT, CDR2 FQNNGV. The CDR3 is 15 residues long. V was pared by 1 base and J by 3 bases, with 13 bases between. CDR3 coding DNA: TGTGCCAGCAGCTTAGTCGGTCAGTTCAACTACGAGCAGTACTTC. Protein: CASSLVGQFNYEQYF.

The chain joins TRBV10-3 to TRBJ1-1, with 7 nucleotides matching TRBD1. The CDR3 covers 12 residues. The V gene end was trimmed by 6 bases and the J gene end by 10 bases; junction bases not matched to a gene: 8. The germline V gene has CDR1 ENHRY and CDR2 SYGVKD. DNA of the CDR3: TGTGCCATCAGGCAGGGGGGCTTGGGAGCTTTCTTT. This sequence encodes CAIRQGGLGAFF.

The sample holds many counts of this clonotype. The chain joins TRBV7-9 to TRBJ2-7; weak D call: TRBD2 (6 bases). CDR1 and CDR2 (germline): SEHNR, FQNEAQ (reference sequence). The CDR3 covers 17 residues. The germline V and J ends were trimmed by 5 bases and 7 bases, with 27 bases remaining between them. The CDR3 region is CASSPATGGGTRGEQYF. CDR3 DNA: TGTGCCAGCAGCCCCGCGACTGGCGGAGGGACGAGGGGAGAGCAGTACTTC.

This clonotype was detected many times. The genes are TRBV12-3 or TRBV12-4 and TRBJ1-2; 7 nucleotides line up with TRBD1. Trimming at V came to 6 bases and at J to 8 bases, leaving 12 bases not matched to a gene. The CDR3 has 14 amino acids. DNA of the CDR3: TGTGCCAGCAGCTGGGACAGCCGCCTCGTGGGCTACACCTTC. It is translated as CASSWDSRLVGYTF.

V is TRBV15 and J is TRBJ2-1; D may be TRBD1 (5 bases). Trimming shortened V by 5 bases and J by 0 bases, and 11 bases separated the two germline ends. The CDR3 runs 15 residues. Per the germline V gene, CDR1 is LNHNV and CDR2 is YYDKDF (reference sequence). The chain's CDR3 is CATSRDSISYNEQFF. CDR3 bases: TGTGCCACCAGCCGCGACAGTATCTCCTACAATGAGCAGTTCTTC.

This clonotype was seen ten or more times. The chain employs TRBV20-1 and TRBJ1-2; D not resolved. Germline CDR1 DFQATT, CDR2 SNEGSKA (reference sequence). V lost 4 bases to trimming and J lost 1 base, with 10 bases between them. The CDR3 covers 13 residues. This CDR3 reads CSAKDLHNYGYTF. In DNA form, the CDR3 reads TGCAGTGCTAAAGACCTTCATAACTATGGCTACACCTTC.

This clonotype was picked up a small number of times. This rearrangement joins TRBV20-1 to TRBJ2-2, with 8 bases fitting TRBD1. This CDR3 comprises 13 residues. Trimming at V came to 6 bases and at J to 8 bases, leaving 8 bases not matched to a gene. Germline V CDR1 and CDR2: DFQATT, SNEGSKA (reference sequence). The CDR3 region is CSATTGVGGELFF. The CDR3, as DNA: TGCAGTGCCACGACAGGGGTGGGAGGGGAGCTGTTTTTT.

A remark on this clonotype: A much larger clone differs by one base, so this may be a read error. V gene TRBV20-1 combines with J gene TRBJ2-4, with TRBD2 identical over 7 bases. This CDR3 is 13 amino acids long. Germline lookup yields CDR1 DFQATT and CDR2 SNEGSKA (reference sequence). Here the CDR3 DNA reads TGCAGTGCTGGGGGGGATTCCAAAAGCATTCAGTACTTC. Its translation is CSAGGDSKSIQYF.

This clonotype was observed many times. The genes are TRBV18 and TRBJ2-3; D unresolved. Germline values: CDR1 KGHSH, CDR2 LQKENI. The CDR3 consists of 14 residues. Trimming pared 1 base from V and 0 bases from J, leaving 5 bases between. CDR3 nucleotide sequence: TGTGCCAGCTCACCACTCGGGAGCACAGATACGCAGTATTTT. Translated, it gives CASSPLGSTDTQYF.

This clonotype was seen ten or more times. This sequence joins TRBV5-1 and TRBJ2-1; TRBD2 matches at 8 bases. With V trimmed by 1 base and J by 5 bases, 8 bases remained unmatched. The germline CDR1 and CDR2 sequences are SGHRS and YFSETQ. CDR3 length equals 16 residues. The CDR3 coding sequence is TGCGCCAGCAGCTTGACGATAAGCGGGAGCCACAATGAGCAGTTCTTC. Translation: CASSLTISGSHNEQFF.

This rearrangement joins TRBV5-4 to TRBJ1-2; D might be TRBD1 (6 bases). There are 14 residues in the CDR3. Germline assignment: CDR1 SGHNT and CDR2 YYREEE (reference sequence). Trimming took off 0 bases at V and 5 bases at J, with 11 bases between the two ends. The CDR3 loop is CASSLDRDGYGYTF. The CDR3 nucleotides are TGTGCCAGCAGCTTGGACAGGGACGGTTATGGCTACACCTTC.

This clonotype was found many times. The rearrangement links TRBV27 to TRBJ1-2; 10 positions agree with TRBD1. Trimming took 6 bases from V and 0 from J; bases not matched to a gene: 4. CDR3 length equals 15 residues. Per germline, CDR1 MNHEY and CDR2 SMNVEV (reference sequence). The CDR3 DNA is TGTGCCAGCAGACGGACAGGGGGGACTAACTATGGCTACACCTTC. The encoded protein is CASRRTGGTNYGYTF.

The chain links TRBV4-1 to TRBJ1-4, with TRBD1 identical over 11 bases. Germline V gene lookup returns CDR1 MGHRA and CDR2 YSYEKL. The CDR3 is 15 amino acids. V was clipped by 4 bases and J by 8 bases; unmatched bases: 6. The CDR3 region is CASSRTGTGGEKLFF. In nucleotides, the CDR3 is TGCGCCAGCAGCCGAACCGGGACAGGGGGGGAAAAACTGTTTTTT.

This clonotype was counted ten times or more. This chain connects TRBV27 to TRBJ2-1, with TRBD2 identical over 15 bases. CDR1 and CDR2 from the germline V gene are MNHEY and SMNVEV (reference sequence). This CDR3 has 19 amino acids. V dropped 7 bases and J dropped 1; count of bases not matched to a gene: 11. In nucleotides, the CDR3 is TGTGCCAGCAATTCACCGGGACTAGCGGGAGGCGGGTCCTACAATGAGCAGTTCTTC. Encoded protein: CASNSPGLAGGGSYNEQFF.

There are many counts of this clonotype. The rearrangement links TRBV27 to TRBJ2-5; no clear D gene. Trimming removed 3 bases at V and 2 bases at J, with 10 bases between. CDR3 length equals 14 residues. Germline V CDR1 and CDR2: MNHEY, SMNVEV (reference sequence). The CDR3 region is CASSFNSRQETQYF. DNA of the CDR3: TGTGCCAGCAGTTTCAATTCCAGACAAGAGACCCAGTACTTC.

For this clonotype: A clone one base away is much larger, so this may be a read error. The V call is TRBV13, the J call TRBJ2-1, with D tentatively TRBD2 (6 bases). The CDR3 runs to 14 residues. Germline V lookup: CDR1 PRHDT, CDR2 FYEKMQ (reference sequence). In nucleotides, the CDR3 is TGTGCCACCAGCCGCCCCAGCGCGGGGAGTGAGCAGTTCTTC. It yields the protein CATSRPSAGSEQFF.

The J gene is TRBJ2-1, the V gene TRBV10-3, with 10 bases that match TRBD1. CDR3 length: 16 residues. Trimming cost V 4 bases and J 7 bases; bases outside gene matches: 10. Germline V gene lookup returns CDR1 ENHRY and CDR2 SYGVKD. CDR3 coding DNA: TGTGCCATCAGTGGCACCGGGACAGGGGATAGGAATGAGCAGTTCTTC. It encodes CAISGTGTGDRNEQFF.

This clonotype occurred a few times. The chain joins TRBV19 to TRBJ2-1; 13 nucleotides line up with TRBD2. Trimming removed 5 bases from V and 9 bases from J; junction bases left unmatched: 13. The CDR3 loop spans 17 amino acids. Germline lookup yields CDR1 LNHDA and CDR2 SQIVND (reference sequence). The CDR3 is CASSSRTSGSLLSEQFF. CDR3 in DNA: TGTGCCAGTAGTTCCCGGACTAGCGGGAGTCTCCTAAGTGAGCAGTTCTTC.

The chain links TRBV7-9 to TRBJ2-3; the D is unclear. The CDR3 sequence is 14 residues long. Germline assignment: CDR1 SEHNR and CDR2 FQNEAQ (reference sequence). The V gene lost 3 bases and the J gene lost 2 bases, with 9 bases spanning the gap. The CDR3 sequence is CASSFNSNTDTQYF. In DNA, the CDR3 is TGTGCCAGCAGCTTTAATAGCAACACAGATACGCAGTATTTT.

This clonotype was picked up many times. The V and J genes are TRBV5-1 and TRBJ2-3, with a tentative D call TRBD2 (6 bases). This CDR3 spans 15 amino acids. Germline CDR1 and CDR2: SGHRS and YFSETQ. V lost 3 bases and J lost 0, with 11 bases in between. The CDR3 DNA reads TGCGCCAGCAGCTCACGGGGGTATAGCACAGATACGCAGTATTTT. Translating gives CASSSRGYSTDTQYF.

Comments on this clonotype: A much larger clone is a single base away; this may be a read error. The chain carries TRBV12-3 or TRBV12-4 and TRBJ2-6; D is undetermined. This CDR3 has 17 amino acids. Trimming shortened V by 5 bases and J by 1 base, and 15 bases separated the two germline ends. CDR3 in DNA: TGTGCCAGCAGTCACTCCAGCGCTCCGTCTGGGGCCAACGTCCTGACTTTC. Encoded protein: CASSHSSAPSGANVLTF.